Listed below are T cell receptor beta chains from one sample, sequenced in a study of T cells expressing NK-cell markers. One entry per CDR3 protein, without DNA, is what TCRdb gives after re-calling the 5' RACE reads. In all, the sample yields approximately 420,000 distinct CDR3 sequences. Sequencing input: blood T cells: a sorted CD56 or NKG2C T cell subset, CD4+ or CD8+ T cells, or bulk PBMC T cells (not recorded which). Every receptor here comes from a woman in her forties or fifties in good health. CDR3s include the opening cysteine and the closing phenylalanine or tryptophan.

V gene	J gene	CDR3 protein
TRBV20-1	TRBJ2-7	CSARESGRGAYEQYF
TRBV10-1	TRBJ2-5	CASSGLAGQETQYF
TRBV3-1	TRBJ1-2	CASSQDTGAGLNYGYTF
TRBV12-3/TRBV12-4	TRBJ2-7	CASSLMAGTGVIGYEQYF
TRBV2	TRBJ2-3	CASSWDRGKTDTQYF
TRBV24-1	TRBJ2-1	CATSDFSQSPSREQFF
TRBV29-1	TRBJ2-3	CSVRLLVTQYF
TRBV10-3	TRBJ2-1	CATEAREGSYEQFF
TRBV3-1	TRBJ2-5	CASSPWAGGGGETQYF
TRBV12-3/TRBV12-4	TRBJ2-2	CASSRLAGGSAGELFF